The present TCR beta chain was sequenced within a study of T cell changes during pregnancy in multiple sclerosis. Assay: immunoSEQ multiplex PCR; the TCRdb copy retains only in-frame clones and omits some. Among some 80,000 clones listed, 92% were seen once. The V end was cut by 6 bases, the J end by 1 base, with 10 bases between. Germline loops: CDR1 MNHEY, CDR2 SVGAGI. The CDR3 runs 14 residues. This sequence joins TRBV6-5 and TRBJ1-5; tentatively, D is TRBD1 (6 bases). The TCR sequence derives from a female donor with multiple sclerosis, enrolled in a pregnancy study. This specimen was peripheral blood, taken before pregnancy. CDR3: CASSPQGSNQPQHF. The DNA for the CDR3 is TGTGCCAGCAGCCCCCAGGGGAGCAATCAGCCCCAGCATTTT.